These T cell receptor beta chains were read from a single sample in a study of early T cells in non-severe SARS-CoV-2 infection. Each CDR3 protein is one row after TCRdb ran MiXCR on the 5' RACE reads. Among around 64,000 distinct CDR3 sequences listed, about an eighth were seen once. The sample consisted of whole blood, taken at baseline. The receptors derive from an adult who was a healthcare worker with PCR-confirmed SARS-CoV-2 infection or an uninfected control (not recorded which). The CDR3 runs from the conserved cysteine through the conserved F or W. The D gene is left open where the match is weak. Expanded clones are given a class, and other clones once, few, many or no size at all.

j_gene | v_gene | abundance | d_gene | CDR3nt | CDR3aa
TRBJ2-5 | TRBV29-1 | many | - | TGCAGCGTTGATGACCCCATAACCTACCAAGAGACCCAGTACTTC | CSVDDPITYQETQYF
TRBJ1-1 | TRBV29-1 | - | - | TGCAGCCCAGACTCTTTTCAGGGAGTAACTGAAGCTTTCTTT | CSPDSFQGVTEAFF
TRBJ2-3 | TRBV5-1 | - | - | TGCGCCAGCAGCCGGGCGGAGGTAGACGATACGCAGTATTTT | CASSRAEVDDTQYF
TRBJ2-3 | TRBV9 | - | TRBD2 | TGTGCCAGCAGCCCCGTCGCGGCGGGAGCAGATACGCAGTATTTT | CASSPVAAGADTQYF
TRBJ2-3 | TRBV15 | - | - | TGTGCCACCAGTGTCAGGGGCACGGGGACAGATACGCAGTATTTT | CATSVRGTGTDTQYF
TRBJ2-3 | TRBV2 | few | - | TGTGCCAGCAGACCCACCCCACATGGACTCGGGGATACGCAGTATTTT | CASRPTPHGLGDTQYF
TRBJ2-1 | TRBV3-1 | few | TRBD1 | TGTGCCAGCAGCCAAACACGGACAGGGAGTAAGTTCTTC | CASSQTRTGSKFF
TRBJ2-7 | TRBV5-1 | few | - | TGCGCCAGCAGCTTGGACCCCGAATGGACTTCCTACGAGCAGTACTTC | CASSLDPEWTSYEQYF
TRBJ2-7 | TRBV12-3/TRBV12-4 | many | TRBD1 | TGTGCCAGCAGTCTGGGACAGGGAATCTACTACGAGCAGTACTTC | CASSLGQGIYYEQYF
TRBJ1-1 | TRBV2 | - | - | TGTGCCAGCAGTGCATACAGGGACCGAGCTTTCTTT | CASSAYRDRAFF
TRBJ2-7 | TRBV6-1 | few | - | TGTGCCAGCAGTGAAAGCTGGGGGGCCTACGAGCAGTACTTC | CASSESWGAYEQYF
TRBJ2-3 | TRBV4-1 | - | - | TGCGCCAGCAGCCGTTCCACCACAGATACGCAGTATTTT | CASSRSTTDTQYF
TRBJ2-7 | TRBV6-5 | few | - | TGTGCCAGCAGCCCTAGTAGGCAGGCGGCCTACGAGCAGTACTTC | CASSPSRQAAYEQYF
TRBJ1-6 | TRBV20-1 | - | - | TGCAGTGCTAGTTTCGGGGAAGGGTCACCCCTCCACTTT | CSASFGEGSPLHF
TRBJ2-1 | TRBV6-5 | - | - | TGTGCCAGCAGTTACGCGGTTAGCCCCTACAATGAGCAGTTCTTC | CASSYAVSPYNEQFF
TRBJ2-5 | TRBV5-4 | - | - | TGTGCCAGCAGCTTGGAAACGGGGGTGGAAGAGACCCAGTACTTC | CASSLETGVEETQYF
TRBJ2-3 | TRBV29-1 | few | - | TGCAGCGTTGAAGCAGGAAAGGGAGGCACAGATACGCAGTATTTT | CSVEAGKGGTDTQYF
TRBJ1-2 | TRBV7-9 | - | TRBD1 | TGTGCCAGCAGTCGGGACAGGAGAGCCTATGGCTACACCTTC | CASSRDRRAYGYTF
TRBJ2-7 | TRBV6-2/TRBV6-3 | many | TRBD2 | TGTGCCAGCACTCCGGGACTAGCGGCCTACGAGCAGTACTTC | CASTPGLAAYEQYF
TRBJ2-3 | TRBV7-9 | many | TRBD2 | TGTGCCAGCAGTCTAGCGGGCCCCACAGATACGCAGTATTTT | CASSLAGPTDTQYF
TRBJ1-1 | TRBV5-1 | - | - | TGCGCCAGCGGGTTGCTGGAGAACACTGAAGCTTTCTTT | CASGLLENTEAFF
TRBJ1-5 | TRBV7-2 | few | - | TGTGCCAGCAGCATTAACAATCAGCCCCAGCATTTT | CASSINNQPQHF
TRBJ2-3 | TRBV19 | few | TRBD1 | TGTGCCAGTAGTGCGCCGGGACAGGGGGCGAAAGATACGCAGTATTTT | CASSAPGQGAKDTQYF
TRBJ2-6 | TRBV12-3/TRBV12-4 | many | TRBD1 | TGTGCCAGCAGTCGTCGGGACAGGGCCACCTCTGGGGCCAACGTCCTGACTTTC | CASSRRDRATSGANVLTF
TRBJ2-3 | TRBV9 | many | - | TGTGCCAGCAGCGTAGAGCTCAACACAGATACGCAGTATTTT | CASSVELNTDTQYF
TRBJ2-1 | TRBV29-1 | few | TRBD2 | TGCAGCGTTCGGACTAGGAGCTACAATGAGCAGTTCTTC | CSVRTRSYNEQFF
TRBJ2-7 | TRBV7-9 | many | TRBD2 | TGTGCCAGCAGCGGGACATTCGGACTAGCGAGATACGAGCAGTACTTC | CASSGTFGLARYEQYF